This T cell receptor (beta chain) emerged from a study of cytomegalovirus exposure and HLA in healthy donors. Overall study findings and caveats: The productive fraction for most TCR beta V segments was about 87% or about 30% in an earlier analysis. TCR beta chain V- and J-gene trimming was linked, in a later analysis, to a missense variant in DCLRE1C.

In the case of this clone: The antigen remains unidentified.

The CDR3 totals 15 residues. Trimming left V 1 base short and J 2 bases short, with 12 bases between. Germline CDR1 and CDR2: SGDLS and YYNGEE. The PCR had 60 Vbeta and 13 Jbeta primers. Sequenced by immunoSEQ multiplex PCR; TCRdb stores in-frame clones only, minus some. The table includes 110,000 to 150,000 clones, around 79% detected once. Material for sequencing was PBMCs. The rearrangement links TRBV9 to TRBJ2-5; D may be TRBD2 (5 bases). The receptor was isolated from a woman aged 25-40 years in good health and CMV-seronegative. The CDR3 spells CASSVSAGRQETQYF. CDR3 DNA sequence: TGTGCCAGCAGCGTATCGGCGGGCAGACAAGAGACCCAGTACTTC.